These 28 T cell receptor beta chains share one sample of origin, sequenced in a study of T cells in localized non-small cell lung cancer. Using immunoSEQ multiplex PCR, the repertoire was profiled, and TCRdb retains in-frame clones only, with some absent. The data contain approximately 1,600 clones, approximately 22% of them singletons. The sequenced sample was normal lung tissue next to the tumor, obtained before any cancer treatment. The receptor set was obtained from a woman aged 35 to 75 with stage I lung adenocarcinoma.

The sample holds a few counts of this clone. The chain is built from TRBV11-3 and TRBJ1-5; 8 bases match TRBD1. Germline trimming cut 5 bases from V and 4 bases from J; bases unmatched to any gene: 13. The CDR3 consists of 17 residues. Looked up from germline, CDR1 is SGHNT and CDR2 is YENEEA. This CDR3 reads CASSQGTGTGTNQPQHF. In nucleotides, the CDR3 is TGTGCCAGCAGCCAAGGAACCGGGACAGGTACAAATCAGCCCCAGCATTTT.

The chain uses TRBV6-8 and TRBJ1-5; possibly TRBD1 for D (5 bases). The V gene lost 0 bases and the J gene lost 7 bases, with 10 bases spanning the gap. The CDR3 consists of 14 residues. The germline gives CDR1 MNHGY, CDR2 SAAAGT. CDR3 protein: CASSYSSGRQPQHF. The DNA for the CDR3 is TGTGCCAGCAGTTACTCGTCAGGGAGACAGCCCCAGCATTTT.

This clone has a handful of counts. This chain links TRBV6-8 with TRBJ1-5; D gene unclear. Trimming removed 3 bases from V and 7 bases from J, with 13 bases in between. This CDR3 has 14 residues. CDR1 and CDR2 from the germline V gene are MNHGY and SAAAGT. The CDR3 coding sequence is TGTGCCAGCAGTTATAGGGCCGGGTTCCAGCCCCAGCATTTT. As protein: CASSYRAGFQPQHF.

The chain joins TRBV30 to TRBJ1-1, with D uncertain. This CDR3 has 13 residues. Trimming shortened V by 0 bases and J by 1 base, and 6 bases separated the two germline ends. Germline lookup yields CDR1 GTSNPN and CDR2 SVGIG (reference sequence). The CDR3 DNA sequence: TGTGCCTGGAGTGTGGGGTCGAACACTGAAGCTTTCTTT. Amino acids: CAWSVGSNTEAFF.

V gene TRBV28 combines with J gene TRBJ2-5, with D uncertain. The V and J ends lost 1 base and 2 bases respectively, with 8 bases between them. Germline V gene lookup returns CDR1 MDHEN and CDR2 SYDVKM. This CDR3 region has 14 residues. DNA of the CDR3: TGTGCCAGCAGTTTATCTTCCCCACAAGAGACCCAGTACTTC. Its protein is CASSLSSPQETQYF.

This clone appeared a few times. The chain links TRBV6-8 to TRBJ2-7, with 8 bases lining up with TRBD2. CDR1 MNHGY and CDR2 SAAAGT come from the germline V gene. The CDR3 sequence is 17 residues long. Losses at the gene ends were 0 bases for V and 2 bases for J; bases not matched to a gene: 9. The CDR3 nucleotides are TGTGCCAGCAGTTACTCGTTTCCGGGGGGGGAGCCCTACGAGCAGTACTTC. Protein product: CASSYSFPGGEPYEQYF.

This clone has just a few counts. The CDR3 DNA follows: TGTGCCTGGAGTGTGAATTCGAGGGATACGCAGTATTTT. Its protein is CAWSVNSRDTQYF. This chain uses TRBV30 with TRBJ2-3; D is unclear. The V gene's germline CDR1 is GTSNPN and CDR2 SVGIG (reference sequence). This CDR3 contains 13 residues. V shed 0 bases and J shed 6 bases, with 10 bases lying between them.

This clone was picked up a small number of times. This chain links TRBV30 with TRBJ1-5, with D possibly matching TRBD1 (5 bases). Trimming removed 0 bases from V and 5 bases from J, with 14 bases in between. CDR3 length equals 15 residues. The V gene's germline CDR1 is GTSNPN and CDR2 SVGIG (reference sequence). CDR3 sequence reads: CAWSVDGAAYQPQHF. As DNA, the CDR3 is TGTGCCTGGAGTGTGGACGGGGCGGCATATCAGCCCCAGCATTTT.

This clone was detected only a few times. The chain combines TRBV6-1 with TRBJ1-1, with 7 bases fitting TRBD1. The V segment lost 1 base and the J segment 1 base; nucleotides outside the gene matches: 0. There are 14 residues in the CDR3. Per germline, CDR1 MNHNS and CDR2 SASEGT. This CDR3 is CASSEGQGNTEAFF. The CDR3 DNA reads as TGTGCCAGCAGTGAAGGACAGGGGAACACTGAAGCTTTCTTT.

This clone turned up a few times. V usage is TRBV6-8 and J usage is TRBJ1-1; D unresolved. This CDR3 spans 13 amino acids. Germline V gives CDR1 MNHGY, CDR2 SAAAGT. The V end was cut by 5 bases, the J end by 4 bases, with 11 bases between. The CDR3 loop reads CASSGLRGTEAFF. CDR3 DNA sequence: TGTGCCAGCAGTGGACTCCGGGGCACTGAAGCTTTCTTT.

The chain uses TRBV30 and TRBJ1-3; D call uncertain. The CDR3 runs to 12 residues. Germline loops: CDR1 GTSNPN, CDR2 SVGIG (reference sequence). With 3 bases removed from V and 3 bases from J, the gap between germline ends came to 6 bases. CDR3 nucleotides: TGTGCCTGGAGGCCCTATGGAAACACCATATATTTT. This sequence encodes CAWRPYGNTIYF.

Only a few counts were recorded for this clone. The gene calls are TRBV15 and TRBJ2-2; a possible D gene is TRBD2 (6 bases). The CDR3 spans 17 residues. Germline V gene lookup returns CDR1 LNHNV and CDR2 YYDKDF (reference sequence). Trimming shortened V by 0 bases and J by 6 bases, and 17 bases separated the two germline ends. In DNA form, the CDR3 reads TGTGCCACCAGCAGAGAAGGTCCGGGACTCGGCTCCGGGGAGCTGTTTTTT. This codes for CATSREGPGLGSGELFF. The variable domain in full, completed from reference TRBV15 and TRBJ2-2, reads DAMVIQNPRYQVTQFGKPVTLSCSQTLNHNVMYWYQQKSSQAPKLLFHYYDKDFNNEADTPDNFQSRRPNTSFCFLDIRSPGLGDTAMYLCATSREGPGLGSGELFFGEGSRLTVL.

This clone was seen a handful of times. V usage is TRBV11-3 and J usage is TRBJ2-7; D might be TRBD1 or TRBD2, each matching 5 bases. The germline V gene encodes CDR1 SGHNT and CDR2 YENEEA. This CDR3 contains 15 residues. V lost 3 bases and J lost 6, with 18 bases in between. CDR3 region: CASSLRFLVRGEQYF. In DNA, the CDR3 is TGTGCCAGCAGCTTGCGGTTCCTGGTGAGGGGCGAGCAGTACTTC.

The chain recombines TRBV10-2 with TRBJ2-3; no firm D call. With 3 bases removed from V and 0 bases from J, the gap between germline ends came to 10 bases. Germline CDR1 is WSHSY and CDR2 is SAAADI. This CDR3 contains 15 residues. As DNA, the CDR3 is TGCGCCAGCAGTGATGGCGGCCCCAGCACAGATACGCAGTATTTT. Residues: CASSDGGPSTDTQYF.

Within the sample, this clone is large. V gene TRBV11-3 combines with J gene TRBJ1-6; 8 nucleotides align to TRBD1. CDR1 and CDR2 from the germline V gene are SGHNT and YENEEA. V was clipped by 8 bases and J by 11 bases; unmatched bases: 11. The CDR3 is 14 amino acids. The CDR3 reads CASLSGGAGPPLHF. The DNA for the CDR3 is TGTGCCAGCCTCTCAGGGGGCGCGGGACCACCCCTCCACTTT.

V gene TRBV6-8 combines with J gene TRBJ2-6; the D is unclear. Trimming stripped 5 bases from V and 2 bases from J, with 4 bases between. The CDR3 has 13 amino acids. Germline V lookup: CDR1 MNHGY, CDR2 SAAAGT. CDR3 residues: CASSRAGANVLTF. CDR3 nucleotide sequence: TGTGCCAGCAGTAGAGCTGGGGCCAACGTCCTGACTTTC.

This clone was seen only a few times. V usage is TRBV6-8 and J usage is TRBJ2-1; D tentatively reads TRBD1 or TRBD2 (5 bases each). Between the trimmed V and J ends, which lost 5 bases and 3 bases, there was a span of 20 bases. This CDR3 contains 17 residues. Germline V CDR1 and CDR2: MNHGY, SAAAGT. The CDR3 protein is CASSTFRDLKIYNEQFF. In DNA form, the CDR3 reads TGTGCCAGCAGTACCTTCCGGGACCTCAAGATCTACAATGAGCAGTTCTTC.

The chain recombines TRBV6-8 with TRBJ2-1; 9 nucleotides match TRBD2. Germline CDR1 MNHGY, CDR2 SAAAGT. The J segment lost 3 bases and the V segment lost 0 bases, leaving 9 bases of the junction unmatched. CDR3 size: 18 residues. The CDR3 sequence: CASSYSTGGGVGYNEQFF. CDR3 in DNA: TGTGCCAGCAGTTACTCAACCGGCGGGGGGGTTGGCTACAATGAGCAGTTCTTC.

The table lists this clone with a few counts. This chain links TRBV6-8 with TRBJ2-5; D perhaps matches TRBD1 (6 bases). The CDR3 consists of 15 residues. The V end was cut by 6 bases, the J end by 2 bases, with 16 bases between. Germline CDR1 reads MNHGY; CDR2 reads SAAAGT. CDR3 bases: TGTGCCAGCAGCGTACCGGGACACCCTCAAGAGACCCAGTACTTC. Translation gives CASSVPGHPQETQYF.

This clone was counted only a few times. The chain is built from TRBV6-7 and TRBJ1-2; D is undetermined. TRBV6-7 is designated an ORF whose function remains uncertain. V was cut by 0 bases and J by 5 bases, with 19 bases left in between. CDR3 length equals 17 residues. CDR3 in DNA: TGTGCCAGCAGTTACTCGAGAGTTCCGGGTCTAAAGTATGGCTACACCTTC. It encodes CASSYSRVPGLKYGYTF.

The chain links TRBV28 to TRBJ2-3; 7 nucleotides align to TRBD2. The germline gives CDR1 MDHEN, CDR2 SYDVKM. The V gene end was trimmed by 6 bases and the J gene end by 0 bases; junction bases not matched to a gene: 3. The CDR3 has 14 residues. CDR3 region: CASRGGVSTDTQYF. CDR3 bases: TGTGCCAGCAGGGGAGGGGTTAGCACAGATACGCAGTATTTT.

This clone has a handful of counts. This chain links TRBV6-8 with TRBJ2-3; D ambiguous. V gave up 4 bases and J gave up 4 bases, with 6 bases separating them. This CDR3 region has 12 residues. Germline loops: CDR1 MNHGY, CDR2 SAAAGT. The CDR3 nucleotides read TGTGCCAGCAGTTCGTGGGCAGATACGCAGTATTTT. It codes for CASSSWADTQYF.

The V and J genes are TRBV28 and TRBJ1-5; D is uncertain. Germline loops: CDR1 MDHEN, CDR2 SYDVKM. The length of the CDR3 is 14 residues. V was clipped by 3 bases and J by 6 bases, with 12 bases between them. The CDR3 nucleotides read TGTGCCAGCAGTTTTAGGGTTTCGAGTCAGCCCCAGCATTTT. Its protein product is CASSFRVSSQPQHF.

This clone was detected a few times. The chain combines TRBV11-3 with TRBJ2-1; TRBD1 is a possible D gene (5 bases). The CDR3 consists of 15 residues. Germline CDR1 is SGHNT and CDR2 is YENEEA. The germline V and J ends were trimmed by 0 bases and 5 bases, with 11 bases remaining between them. The CDR3: CASSLEGAHHNEQFF. The DNA for the CDR3 is TGTGCCAGCAGCTTAGAAGGGGCTCATCACAATGAGCAGTTCTTC. Full variable domain (outside the CDR3, taken from reference TRBV11-3 and TRBJ2-1): EAGVVQSPRYKIIEKKQPVAFWCNPISGHNTLYWYLQNLGQGPELLIRYENEEAVDDSQLPKDRFSAERLKGVDSTLKIQPAELGDSAVYLCASSLEGAHHNEQFFGPGTRLTVL.

The rearrangement joins TRBV18 to TRBJ2-7, with D perhaps TRBD2 (5 bases). This CDR3 comprises 15 residues. The germline V gene encodes CDR1 KGHSH and CDR2 LQKENI. V was cut by 3 bases and J by 3 bases, with 15 bases left in between. The CDR3 region is CASSPTPLGGYEQYF. Here the CDR3 DNA reads TGTGCCAGCTCACCGACCCCCCTTGGAGGCTACGAGCAGTACTTC.

This chain uses TRBV30 with TRBJ2-1; 7 bases match TRBD2. V shed 2 bases and J 1 base; nucleotides not matched to a gene: 5. Germline values: CDR1 GTSNPN, CDR2 SVGIG (reference sequence). This CDR3 comprises 15 residues. This CDR3 reads CAWSLAGSSYNEQFF. CDR3 bases: TGTGCCTGGAGTTTAGCGGGCTCATCCTACAATGAGCAGTTCTTC. The variable domain in full, with the rest retrieved from reference TRBV30 and TRBJ2-1, is SQTIHQWPATLVQPVGSPLSLECTVEGTSNPNLYWYRQAAGRGLQLLFYSVGIGQISSEVPQNLSASRPQDRQFILSSKKLLLSDSGFYLCAWSLAGSSYNEQFFGPGTRLTVL.

This clone appeared a few times. The genes are TRBV6-8 and TRBJ2-5, with D perhaps TRBD2 (6 bases). V lost 7 bases, J lost 1 base, and 13 bases lay in between. The germline V gene has CDR1 MNHGY and CDR2 SAAAGT. CDR3 size: 14 residues. Here the CDR3 reads CASIGSGFQETQYF. The CDR3 DNA reads as TGTGCCAGCATCGGGAGTGGATTCCAAGAGACCCAGTACTTC.

This clone was recorded once. V usage is TRBV12-5 and J usage is TRBJ2-1; possible D gene TRBD2, 7 bases. The germline gives CDR1 LGHNT, CDR2 FRNRAP. Trimming took 8 bases from V and 6 from J, leaving 20 bases between them. This CDR3 region has 15 residues. The chain's CDR3 is CASMQGGAIANEQFF. CDR3 bases: TGTGCTAGTATGCAAGGGGGGGCTATTGCCAATGAGCAGTTCTTC.